Each of the 8 T cell receptor beta chains below was sequenced from the same sample in a study of T-cell memory formation after mild COVID-19. TCRdb recomputed calls from the 5' RACE reads with MiXCR, one row per CDR3 protein. The sample contains approximately 230,000 distinct CDR3 sequences, around 15% of which appear only once. The sequenced sample was PBMCs or a T cell subset sorted from them (not recorded which). These receptor sequences come from a man between 18 and 29 years old who had mild COVID-19 (a few samples of this study predate the infection). Cell type and time point are not known.

This clonotype was seen only a few times. The chain has TRBV6-6 and TRBJ1-1; D ambiguous. In germline, CDR1 is MNHNY, CDR2 SVGAGI (reference sequence). The CDR3 has 14 residues. The ends were cut back, 7 bases at V and 3 bases at J, with 15 bases in the middle. The CDR3 region has the DNA TGTGCCAGCACCCCGGACCGCCGGTACACTGAAGCTTTCTTT. It translates to CASTPDRRYTEAFF.

This clonotype was recorded a few times. The V call is TRBV18, the J call TRBJ1-2; D gene uncertain. The V gene lost 4 bases and the J gene lost 8 bases, with 8 bases spanning the gap. Germline assignment: CDR1 KGHSH and CDR2 LQKENI. The CDR3 runs 11 residues. DNA of the CDR3: TGTGCCAGCTCACATGGGTTGGGCTACACCTTC. Its translation is CASSHGLGYTF.

The chain links TRBV6-2 or TRBV6-3 to TRBJ2-7; 8 bases are shared with TRBD1. The CDR3 is 13 residues long. The V and J ends lost 6 bases and 6 bases, in that order; junction bases with no gene match: 7. Germline loops: CDR1 MNHEY, CDR2 SVGEGT. CDR3 sequence (DNA): TGTGCCAGCAGCTCAGACAGGGGAGGCGAGCAGTACGTC. This encodes CASSSDRGGEQYV.

The table lists this clonotype with a few counts. The chain recombines TRBV5-1 with TRBJ2-5, with a weak D call TRBD2 (5 bases). From germline, CDR1 is SGHRS and CDR2 YFSETQ. Trimming cost V 4 bases and J 1 base, with 11 bases left between them. This CDR3 has 14 amino acids. The CDR3: CASSLLLGQETQYF. The DNA for the CDR3 is TGCGCCAGCAGCCTCCTACTAGGCCAAGAGACCCAGTACTTC.

There are many counts of this clonotype. The chain has TRBV4-1 and TRBJ2-3; the match to TRBD1 covers 12 bases. V shed 6 bases and J 5 bases; nucleotides not matched to a gene: 6. Germline CDR1 and CDR2: MGHRA and YSYEKL. The CDR3 has 15 residues. DNA of the CDR3: TGCGCCAGCAGAAGGGACAGGGGGCTTGGAGATACGCAGTATTTT. Protein: CASRRDRGLGDTQYF.

This clonotype was counted between two and nine times. This chain joins TRBV3-1 and TRBJ2-5, with D perhaps TRBD1 (6 bases). Deletions cut 4 bases from V and 5 bases from J, with 11 bases between. There are 13 residues in the CDR3. Germline V lookup: CDR1 LGHDT, CDR2 YNNKEL (reference sequence). In nucleotides, the CDR3 is TGTGCCAGCAGCCGAACAGGGTTGGAGACCCAGTACTTC. Amino acids: CASSRTGLETQYF.

This clonotype was seen only a few times. The CDR3 region is CSASVSGWGTQYF. CDR3 in DNA: TGCAGTGCTAGCGTTAGCGGTTGGGGGACCCAGTACTTC. This chain connects TRBV20-1 to TRBJ2-5; TRBD2 is a possible D gene (6 bases). V was trimmed by 3 bases and J by 7 bases, leaving 15 bases between them. Germline-derived CDR1 and CDR2 are DFQATT and SNEGSKA (reference sequence). This CDR3 has 13 amino acids.

In this sample, this clonotype turned up a few times. This chain connects TRBV7-2 to TRBJ2-3; 11 bases agree with TRBD2. The CDR3 is 17 amino acids. Germline V gives CDR1 SGHTA, CDR2 FQGNSA. V lost 2 bases, J lost 4 bases, and 8 bases stayed unmatched. The CDR3 bases are TGTGCCAGCAGCTTAAATAGCGGGGGGGGCCCCGCAGATACGCAGTATTTT. It encodes CASSLNSGGGPADTQYF.